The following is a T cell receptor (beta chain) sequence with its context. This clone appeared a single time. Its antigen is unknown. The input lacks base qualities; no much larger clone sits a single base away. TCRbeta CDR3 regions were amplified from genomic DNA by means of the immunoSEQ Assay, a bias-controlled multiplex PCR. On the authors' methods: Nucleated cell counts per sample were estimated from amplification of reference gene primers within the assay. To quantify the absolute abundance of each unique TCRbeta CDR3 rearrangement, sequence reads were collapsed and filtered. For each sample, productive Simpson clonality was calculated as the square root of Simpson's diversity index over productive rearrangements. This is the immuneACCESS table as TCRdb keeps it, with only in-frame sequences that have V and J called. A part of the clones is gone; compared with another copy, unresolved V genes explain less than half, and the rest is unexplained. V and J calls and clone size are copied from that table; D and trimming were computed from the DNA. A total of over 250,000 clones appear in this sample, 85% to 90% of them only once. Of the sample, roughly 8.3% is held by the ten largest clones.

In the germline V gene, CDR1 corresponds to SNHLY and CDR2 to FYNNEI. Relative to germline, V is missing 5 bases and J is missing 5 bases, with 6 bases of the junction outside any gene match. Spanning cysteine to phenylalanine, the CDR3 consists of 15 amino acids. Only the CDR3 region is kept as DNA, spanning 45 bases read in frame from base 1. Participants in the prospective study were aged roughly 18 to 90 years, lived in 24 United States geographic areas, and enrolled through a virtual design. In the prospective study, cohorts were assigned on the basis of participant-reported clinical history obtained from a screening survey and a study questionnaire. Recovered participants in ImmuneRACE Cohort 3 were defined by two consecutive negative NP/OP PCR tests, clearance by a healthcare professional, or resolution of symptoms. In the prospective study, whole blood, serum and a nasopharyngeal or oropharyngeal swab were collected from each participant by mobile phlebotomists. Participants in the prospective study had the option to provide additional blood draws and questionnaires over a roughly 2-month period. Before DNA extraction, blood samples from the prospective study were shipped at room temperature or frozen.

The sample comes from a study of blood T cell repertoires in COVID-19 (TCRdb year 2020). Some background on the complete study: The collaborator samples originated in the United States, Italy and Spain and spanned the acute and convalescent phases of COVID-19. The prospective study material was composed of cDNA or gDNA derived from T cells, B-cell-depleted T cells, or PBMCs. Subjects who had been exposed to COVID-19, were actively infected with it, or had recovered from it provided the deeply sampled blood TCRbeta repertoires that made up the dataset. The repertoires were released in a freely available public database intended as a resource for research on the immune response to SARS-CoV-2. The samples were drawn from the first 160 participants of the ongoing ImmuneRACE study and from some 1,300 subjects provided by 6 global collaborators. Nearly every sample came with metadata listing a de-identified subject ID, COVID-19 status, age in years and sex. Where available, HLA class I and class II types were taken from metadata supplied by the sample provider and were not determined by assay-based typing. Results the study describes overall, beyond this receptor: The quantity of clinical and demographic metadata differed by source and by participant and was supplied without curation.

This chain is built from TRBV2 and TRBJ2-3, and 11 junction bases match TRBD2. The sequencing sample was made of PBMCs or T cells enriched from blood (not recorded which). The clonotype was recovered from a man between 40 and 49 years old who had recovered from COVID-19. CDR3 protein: CASSRTSGLVDTQYF. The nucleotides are TGTGCCAGCAGTCGGACTAGCGGGTTAGTAGATACGCAGTATTTT. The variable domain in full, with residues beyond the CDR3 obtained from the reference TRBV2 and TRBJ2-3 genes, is EPEVTQTPSHQVTQMGQEVILRCVPISNHLYFYWYRQILGQKVEFLVSFYNNEISEKSEIFDDQFSVERPDGSNFTLKIRSTKLEDSAMYFCASSRTSGLVDTQYFGPGTRLTVL.